This T cell receptor (beta chain) was identified during a study of blood T cell repertoires in COVID-19. Overall study context: The United States, Italy and Spain supplied acute and convalescent COVID-19 samples.

Per the original methods: Cell counts per sample came from amplifying reference gene primers. TCRdb keeps only in-frame clones here, not all; method: immunoSEQ multiplex PCR. That table furnishes V, J and clone size, whereas the DNA furnished D and trimming. The data contain some 500,000 clones, roughly 89% of them singletons. Input material: peripheral blood. The source of this sequence is a woman in her forties or fifties with COVID-19, enrolled during active disease.

The DNA of the CDR3 is TGTGCCAGCAGCGGATTAGCGGGGAGGATCTACGAGCAGTACTTC. Translating it yields CASSGLAGRIYEQYF. This rearrangement joins TRBV5-6 to TRBJ2-7, with 8 bases fitting TRBD2. This CDR3 has 15 residues. The V segment lost 4 bases and the J segment 3 bases; nucleotides outside the gene matches: 9. The germline gives CDR1 SGHDT, CDR2 YYEEEE.